The rows below give T cell receptor beta chains drawn from one sample of a study of OX40 agonist ivuxolimab in advanced cancers. Assay: immunoSEQ multiplex PCR; the TCRdb copy retains only in-frame clones and omits some. The sample has approximately 60,000 clones; around 80% are singletons. The sequenced sample was CD4+ or CD8+ T cells sorted from blood, obtained in a trial of the OX40 agonist ivuxolimab. These receptors were collected from an adult with an advanced solid tumor such as melanoma, head and neck, liver or kidney cancer. The CDR3 runs from the conserved cysteine through the conserved F or W. Fields, in order: CDR3 DNA, CDR3 protein, D gene, V gene, clone size, J gene. A D gene is named only where the DNA matches it firmly. Expanded clones are given a class, and other clones once, few, many or no size at all.

CDR3 DNA: TGTGCCAGTAGTTTCGGATCCGGGGCCAACGTCCTGACTTTC
CDR3 protein: CASSFGSGANVLTF
D gene: .
V gene: TRBV19
clone size: .
J gene: TRBJ2-6

CDR3 DNA: TGTGCCAGCAAGGGGGAGGGAGCCACCGGGGAGCTGTTTTTT
CDR3 protein: CASKGEGATGELFF
D gene: .
V gene: TRBV6-8
clone size: .
J gene: TRBJ2-2

CDR3 DNA: TGCGCCAGCGGGTCGGGACAGGAGAACACTGAAGCTTTCTTT
CDR3 protein: CASGSGQENTEAFF
D gene: TRBD1
V gene: TRBV5-1
clone size: .
J gene: TRBJ1-1

CDR3 DNA: TGCAGCGTTGGCGGCAGGGAGGGCTATGGCTACACCTTC
CDR3 protein: CSVGGREGYGYTF
D gene: .
V gene: TRBV29-1
clone size: .
J gene: TRBJ1-2

CDR3 DNA: TGTGCCAGCAGTCCCCCACTAGCGGGAGGAAGGTACGAGCAGTACTTC
CDR3 protein: CASSPPLAGGRYEQYF
D gene: TRBD2
V gene: TRBV28
clone size: .
J gene: TRBJ2-7

CDR3 DNA: TGTGCCAGCAGTGTAGGGGCAGTATCCCAAGAGACCCAGTACTTC
CDR3 protein: CASSVGAVSQETQYF
D gene: .
V gene: TRBV6-1
clone size: .
J gene: TRBJ2-5

CDR3 DNA: TGCGCCAGCAGCTTGATCAGGGGGGAAGAAAAACTGTTTTTT
CDR3 protein: CASSLIRGEEKLFF
D gene: TRBD1
V gene: TRBV5-1
clone size: .
J gene: TRBJ1-4

CDR3 DNA: TGTGCCAGCAGGGGAGGGAGACTTCAAGAGACCCAGTACTTC
CDR3 protein: CASRGGRLQETQYF
D gene: TRBD2
V gene: TRBV2
clone size: .
J gene: TRBJ2-5

CDR3 DNA: TGTGCCAGCAGCGCTCAGTTGGTTAGCTCCTACGAGCAGTACTTC
CDR3 protein: CASSAQLVSSYEQYF
D gene: .
V gene: TRBV5-5
clone size: .
J gene: TRBJ2-7

CDR3 DNA: TGCAGTGCAAGACTCTACAATGAGCAGTTCTTC
CDR3 protein: CSARLYNEQFF
D gene: .
V gene: TRBV20-1
clone size: .
J gene: TRBJ2-1

CDR3 DNA: TGTGCCAGCTCACCTGGGCTGGGCTACGAGCAGTACTTC
CDR3 protein: CASSPGLGYEQYF
D gene: .
V gene: TRBV18
clone size: .
J gene: TRBJ2-7

CDR3 DNA: TGTGCCAGCAGTGGACTAGCCGGCTCCTACAATGAGCAGTTCTTC
CDR3 protein: CASSGLAGSYNEQFF
D gene: TRBD2
V gene: TRBV2
clone size: .
J gene: TRBJ2-1

CDR3 DNA: TGTGCCAGTGGTACCAATCCGGACTCTGGAAACACCATATATTTT
CDR3 protein: CASGTNPDSGNTIYF
D gene: .
V gene: TRBV19
clone size: .
J gene: TRBJ1-3

CDR3 DNA: TGTGCCAGTGAGGGACAGTCGTATAGCAATCAGCCCCAGCATTTT
CDR3 protein: CASEGQSYSNQPQHF
D gene: TRBD1
V gene: TRBV19
clone size: .
J gene: TRBJ1-5

CDR3 DNA: TGTGCCAGCAGCTTATACAGGGGGGTGGATCAGCCCCAGCATTTT
CDR3 protein: CASSLYRGVDQPQHF
D gene: TRBD1
V gene: TRBV7-2
clone size: .
J gene: TRBJ1-5

CDR3 DNA: TGTGCCAGCAGGGAGACAGGGGGCGGAACTGAAGCTTTCTTT
CDR3 protein: CASRETGGGTEAFF
D gene: TRBD1
V gene: TRBV6-1
clone size: .
J gene: TRBJ1-1

CDR3 DNA: TGCAGCGCGAGACTGAAGGCCTACGAGCAGTACTTC
CDR3 protein: CSARLKAYEQYF
D gene: .
V gene: TRBV29-1
clone size: once
J gene: TRBJ2-7

CDR3 DNA: TGTGCCAGCTCATGGGAAGGGGGGAACGATCAGCCCCAGCATTTT
CDR3 protein: CASSWEGGNDQPQHF
D gene: .
V gene: TRBV18
clone size: once
J gene: TRBJ1-5

CDR3 DNA: TGCGCCAGCAGCTGGGTCGACAGTAGGACCGGGGAGCTGTTTTTT
CDR3 protein: CASSWVDSRTGELFF
D gene: .
V gene: TRBV5-1
clone size: .
J gene: TRBJ2-2

CDR3 DNA: TGTGCCAGCAGCCCCAGAGGGCTATGGGAGCCCGGGGAGCTGTTTTTT
CDR3 protein: CASSPRGLWEPGELFF
D gene: .
V gene: TRBV7-9
clone size: .
J gene: TRBJ2-2

CDR3 DNA: TGTGCCAGCAGTCGCGGGACTAGCGGGAGTGTCTACAATGAGCAGTTCTTC
CDR3 protein: CASSRGTSGSVYNEQFF
D gene: TRBD2
V gene: TRBV27
clone size: .
J gene: TRBJ2-1

CDR3 DNA: TGTGCCAGCAGTGTCGGTAGACAGGGGATGAACACTGAAGCTTTCTTT
CDR3 protein: CASSVGRQGMNTEAFF
D gene: TRBD1
V gene: TRBV6-1
clone size: .
J gene: TRBJ1-1

CDR3 DNA: TGTGCCAGCAGCTTAGCACTAATGACTAGCGGGAGGTGGAGGAATGAGCAGTTCTTC
CDR3 protein: CASSLALMTSGRWRNEQFF
D gene: TRBD2
V gene: TRBV7-9
clone size: .
J gene: TRBJ2-1

CDR3 DNA: TGTGCCAGCTTGGGGACCCAGTACTTC
CDR3 protein: CASLGTQYF
D gene: .
V gene: TRBV27
clone size: .
J gene: TRBJ2-5